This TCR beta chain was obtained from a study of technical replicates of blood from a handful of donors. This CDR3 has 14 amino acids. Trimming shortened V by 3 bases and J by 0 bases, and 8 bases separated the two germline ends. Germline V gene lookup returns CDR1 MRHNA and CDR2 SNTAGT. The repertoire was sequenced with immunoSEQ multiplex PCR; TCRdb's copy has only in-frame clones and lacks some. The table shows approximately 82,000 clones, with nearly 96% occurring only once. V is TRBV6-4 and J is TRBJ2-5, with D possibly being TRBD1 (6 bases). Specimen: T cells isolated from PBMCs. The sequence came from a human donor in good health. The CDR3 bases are TGTGCCAGCAGTGAGACAGGCAACCAAGAGACCCAGTACTTC. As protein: CASSETGNQETQYF.